This TCR beta chain derives from a study of T cell repertoires in cytomegalovirus infection (dated by TCRdb to between 2018 and 2021). Background for the entire study: Recently identified HLA-C-restricted CMV epitopes, whose presentation resists viral immunomodulation, were targeted by peptide stimulations together with well-studied HLA-B-restricted epitopes. Donor HLA type was relevant to the analysis, because carriage of CMV infection together with the matching HLA type was indicated by public TCR beta signatures.

Sequencing relied on an Illumina HiSeq 1500. TCRdb took the public reads, trimmed them with fastp at Q25, ran MiXCR for clone calling and kept in-frame beta chains. Each entry merges the rows of one CDR3 protein and shows their most common DNA and genes. The sample includes around 140,000 distinct CDR3 sequences, with over 25% observed a single time. The top ten clonotypes cover 45% to 55% of the sample. This clonotype was counted a few times. Its antigen remains undetermined. No much larger clonotype is one base removed from it; base qualities were not supplied. The CDR1 and CDR2 encoded by the germline V gene are SGHTA and FQGNSA. The CDR3 has 17 amino acids, counting the end cysteine and phenylalanine. CDR3 DNA is the only sequence kept; it has 51 bases, read in frame from the first base. A distance of 12 bases separates the germline ends of V and J, which lose 3 bases and 0 bases respectively. Interpreted using the paper, the treatment or condition label stands for: in vitro stimulation with specific CMV peptide epitopes to enrich CMV-specific T cells.

Paper-wide results and their limitations: The ex vivo response was dominated by HLA-C-restricted CMV-specific TCR beta clonotypes, and the single most frequent clonotype in two of eight donors was supplied by these HLA-C-restricted clonotypes. In both this cohort and an independent cohort of 352 donors, the cumulative frequency of public TCR beta family members distinguished carriers of CMV infection plus the relevant HLA type.

The sequence links TRBV7-2 to TRBJ2-6; the D gene is possibly TRBD2, with 6 bases matching. This clonotype originated in a human donor in good health (CMV status not recorded). Some clones in this sample may be carry-over from other donors' samples. The sample was CD8+ T cells from cultured PBMCs, taken from culture after CMV antigen stimulation. Read as DNA, the sequence is TGTGCCAGCAGCTTGGGGAGGAAATTCTCTGGGGCCAACGTCCTGACTTTC. Its protein product is CASSLGRKFSGANVLTF.